This passage covers 13 T cell receptor beta chains from one sample sequenced in a study of CD8+CD57+ T cells in acquired aplastic anemia. Previously, flow cytometry had revealed CD8+CD57+ cell expansion in the patients chosen for sequencing. The TCR beta profiling, which covered VDJ combination and CDR3 sequence, was carried out using genomic DNA as the template. TCRdb called the reads again in MiXCR, with one record for every CDR3 protein. The repertoire consists of approximately 260,000 distinct CDR3 sequences, with 82% occurring once and the leading ten covering 42%. Sequencing was carried out using sorted CD4+, CD8+, or CD8+CD57+ T cells (not recorded which) from PBMCs. The source of these receptors is a human donor with aplastic anemia.

In regard to this clonotype: Since no conserved phenylalanine or tryptophan closes the CDR3, a read error is the likely cause. The chain has TRBV7-2 and TRBJ2-3; 7 nucleotides agree with TRBD2. The CDR3 runs to 13 residues. Germline V gene data show CDR1 as SGHTA and CDR2 as FQGNSA. The junction had 5 bases not matched to a gene; V was cut back by 8 bases and J by 3 bases. The CDR3 region is CASGEAGTDTQYY. For the CDR3, the DNA is TGTGCCAGCGGGGAAGCGGGAACAGATACGCAGTATTAT.

This chain links TRBV15 with TRBJ1-1; D unclear. The CDR3 has 14 residues. The V and J ends lost 0 bases and 14 bases respectively, with 19 bases between them. Germline V lookup: CDR1 LNHNV, CDR2 YYDKDF (reference sequence). CDR3 protein: CATSRDREQEEQFF. The CDR3 DNA follows: TGTGCCACCAGCAGAGATAGGGAGCAAGAGGAACAGTTCTTT.

The chain joins TRBV5-6 to TRBJ2-1, with 7 bases lining up with TRBD2. The V gene end was trimmed by 0 bases and the J gene end by 6 bases; junction bases not matched to a gene: 0. Germline V gene lookup returns CDR1 SGHDT and CDR2 YYEEEE. The length of the CDR3 is 13 residues. CDR3 in amino acids: CASSLGEGNEQFF. CDR3 nucleotides: TGTGCCAGCAGCTTGGGGGAGGGCAATGAGCAGTTCTTC.

This clonotype was observed a single time. CDR3 protein: CASSGLASCNEQFF. In nucleotides, the CDR3 is TGTGCCAGCAGCGGTCTGGCCTCGTGCAATGAGCAGTTCTTC. The chain couples TRBV9 to TRBJ2-1; D ambiguous. This CDR3 has 14 amino acids. Trimming removed 3 bases from V and 6 bases from J, with 13 bases in between. The germline CDR1 and CDR2 sequences are SGDLS and YYNGEE.

This clonotype was seen a single time. The J gene is TRBJ2-3, the V gene TRBV7-8, with D uncertain. The CDR3 extends over 14 amino acids. V was cut by 3 bases and J by 8 bases, with 15 bases left in between. Germline V gives CDR1 SGHVS, CDR2 FQNEAQ. The CDR3 loop is CASSFEPGRTTQYF. The CDR3 DNA reads TGTGCCAGCAGCTTTGAGCCAGGCCGGACTACGCAGTATTTT.

Details on this clonotype: Mismatch with germline at one junction end may stem from a read error. V gene TRBV7-9 combines with J gene TRBJ2-3; D gene uncertain. The V gene's germline CDR1 is SEHNR and CDR2 FQNEAQ (reference sequence). The CDR3 sequence is 14 residues long. The DNA for the CDR3 is TGTGCCAGCAGCTTTGAAAGAAGCGCCGATACGCATGATTTT. This sequence encodes CASSFERSADTHDF.

This clonotype has only one observation. The rearrangement joins TRBV7-2 to TRBJ2-3; TRBD2 matches at 10 bases. The CDR3 is made up of 16 amino acids. Germline CDR1 reads SGHTA; CDR2 reads FQGNSA. J gave up 12 bases and V 2 bases, and 14 bases lay outside the gene matches. CDR3 amino acids: CASSLTSGDWTQYQYF. CDR3 bases: TGTGCCAGCAGCTTAACTAGCGGGGATTGGACCCAGTACCAGTATTTT.

Notes on this clonotype: At one end the junction does not follow the germline gene, possibly because of a read error. The rearrangement uses TRBV5-1 and TRBJ2-7; unclear D gene. This CDR3 contains 11 residues. CDR1 is SGHRS, CDR2 YFSETQ, per germline. The CDR3 region is CASSIGYEQYF. The CDR3, as DNA: TGTGCCAGCAGCATTGGGTATGAGCAGTACTTC.

The rearrangement links TRBV2 to TRBJ2-3; 7 bases are a match to TRBD2. Germline CDR1 reads SNHLY; CDR2 reads FYNNEI. CDR3 size: 14 residues. V shed 6 bases and J 9 bases; nucleotides not matched to a gene: 12. The CDR3 protein is CASSYAGAPTTQYF. The CDR3, as DNA: TGTGCCAGCAGCTACGCGGGAGCTCCCACGACGCAGTATTTT.

Concerning this clonotype itself: This CDR3 is missing its conserved last phenylalanine or tryptophan, likely due to a read error. The DNA is omitted, as the CDR3 cannot be located on it reliably, and the CDR3 follows TCRdb's listing. The V call is TRBV7-2, the J call TRBJ2-3; whether TRBD1, the table's D call, matches the DNA was not checked. Ends included, the CDR3 has 13 residues. The germline V gene encodes CDR1 SGHTA and CDR2 FQGNSA. The CDR3 loop is CASGDQPDGTAYS.

The gene calls are TRBV5-8 and TRBJ2-4; no definite D call. The CDR3 spans 12 residues. With 5 bases removed from V and 7 bases from J, the gap between germline ends came to 10 bases. Germline CDR1 reads SGHTS; CDR2 reads YDEGEE. The CDR3 DNA sequence: TGTGCCAGCAGAGTTACTGGGAACATTCAGTACTTC. Amino acids: CASRVTGNIQYF.

A remark on this clonotype: The conserved final phenylalanine or tryptophan is absent from the CDR3, which likely points to a read error. It is unclear where the CDR3 begins or ends on the DNA, so no DNA is shown, and the CDR3 is as TCRdb lists it. The chain is built from TRBV7-2 and TRBJ1-1; the table's D call, TRBD1, was not checked against the DNA. A total of 15 residues make up the CDR3, ends included. Germline V gives CDR1 SGHTA, CDR2 FQGNSA. The CDR3 spells CASSLRVRGTTEDFV.

This clonotype was seen only once. The missing conserved phenylalanine or tryptophan at the end of this CDR3 makes a read error likely. The DNA is left out, because the CDR3 cannot be placed on it with certainty; the CDR3 is given as TCRdb lists it. The J gene is TRBJ1-2, the V gene TRBV9; the table's D gene call, TRBD1, was not cross checked with the DNA. 14 amino acids form the CDR3, both terminal residues included. CDR1 and CDR2 (germline): SGDLS, YYNGEE. The CDR3 protein is CASSVGTDTHYFGP.